These 31 T cell receptor beta chains came from one sample sequenced in a study of T cells in Graves' hyperthyroidism and ophthalmopathy. The source material, RNA transcripts, was used to amplify TCR beta CDR3 regions. Primed by the HTBI set, a first-round RT-PCR was run on the TCR CDR3. TCRdb processed the multiplex PCR reads anew with MiXCR; each CDR3 protein has one entry. The repertoire holds around 370,000 distinct CDR3 sequences, with approximately 17% as singletons. Material: blood. These receptor sequences come from a man aged 18-30 years with Graves' ophthalmopathy.

This clonotype was detected ten times or more. The rearrangement uses TRBV7-8 and TRBJ1-1; 8 bases are shared with TRBD1. Germline V lookup: CDR1 SGHVS, CDR2 FQNEAQ. J was trimmed by 3 bases and V by 7 bases; bases with no gene match: 7. This CDR3 has 14 amino acids. For the CDR3, the DNA is TGTGCCAGCAACCAGGGGGCGGGGTACACTGAAGCTTTCTTT. Residues: CASNQGAGYTEAFF. The entire variable domain, with the rest obtained from reference TRBV7-8 and TRBJ1-1, is as follows: GAGVSQSPRYKVAKRGQDVALRCDPISGHVSLFWYQQALGQGPEFLTYFQNEAQLDKSGLPSDRFFAERPEGSVSTLKIQRTQQEDSAVYLCASNQGAGYTEAFFGQGTRLTVV.

This chain connects TRBV12-3 or TRBV12-4 to TRBJ2-3; 13 nucleotides match TRBD2. CDR3 length equals 14 residues. Trimming took 7 bases from V and 7 from J; bases not matched to a gene: 5. CDR3 coding DNA: TGTGCCAGCACCGGGACTAGCGGGGTACATACGCAGTATTTT. Its protein product is CASTGTSGVHTQYF.

This clonotype was counted at least ten times. This rearrangement joins TRBV6-1 to TRBJ1-6; 11 bases align to TRBD1. The germline V gene has CDR1 MNHNS and CDR2 SASEGT. V shed 5 bases, J shed 9 bases, and the junction held 15 bases outside the gene matches. There are 18 residues in the CDR3. In nucleotides, the CDR3 is TGTGCCAGCAGTCACCCTCTCCGGGGGGGACAGGGGGTTTCACCCCTCCACTTT. Protein product: CASSHPLRGGQGVSPLHF.

CDR3 loop: CASSSVDHEKLFF. The CDR3 DNA is TGCGCCAGCAGCTCGGTGGATCATGAAAAACTGTTTTTT. This sequence joins TRBV5-1 and TRBJ1-4; D remains ambiguous. The CDR3 extends over 13 amino acids. The V gene lost 3 bases and the J gene lost 6 bases, with 9 bases spanning the gap. The germline V gene has CDR1 SGHRS and CDR2 YFSETQ.

The rearrangement uses TRBV6-1 and TRBJ2-3; TRBD2 might be the D (6 bases). The V gene's germline CDR1 is MNHNS and CDR2 SASEGT. The CDR3 runs 15 residues. The ends were cut back, 5 bases at V and 2 bases at J, with 14 bases in the middle. The CDR3 here is CASSNRDSNTDTQYF. CDR3 nucleotide sequence: TGTGCCAGCAGTAACCGGGACTCAAACACAGATACGCAGTATTTT.

This clonotype was seen at least ten times. The chain has TRBV12-3 or TRBV12-4 and TRBJ2-1; D perhaps matches TRBD2 (7 bases). The CDR3 extends over 16 amino acids. The germline V and J ends were trimmed by 5 bases and 8 bases, with 22 bases remaining between them. The CDR3 bases are TGTGCCAGCAGTAGCCCAGGGCGGGGGCCCGTCGATGAGCAGTTCTTC. It translates to CASSSPGRGPVDEQFF.

This chain links TRBV20-1 with TRBJ1-2; a possible D gene is TRBD1 (6 bases). V shed 3 bases and J shed 5 bases, with 16 bases lying between them. Per the germline V gene, CDR1 is DFQATT and CDR2 is SNEGSKA (reference sequence). The CDR3 runs to 14 residues. The CDR3 spells CSARARTDRYGYTF. CDR3 nucleotide sequence: TGCAGTGCTAGGGCACGGACAGACCGATATGGCTACACCTTC.

This rearrangement joins TRBV5-4 to TRBJ2-3; D is possibly TRBD1 or TRBD2 (5 bases each). Trimming pared 5 bases from V and 2 bases from J, leaving 24 bases between. Germline V gene sequence: CDR1 SGHNT, CDR2 YYREEE (reference sequence). CDR3 length: 18 amino acids. In nucleotides, the CDR3 is TGTGCCAGCAGTTTCTTCGGCTCCTTGGGGGATAACACAGATACGCAGTATTTT. It encodes CASSFFGSLGDNTDTQYF.

This clonotype was observed at least ten times. The chain joins TRBV7-9 to TRBJ2-7; TRBD1 matches 7 bases. Trimming removed 5 bases from V and 5 bases from J; junction bases left unmatched: 9. Germline V gene lookup returns CDR1 SEHNR and CDR2 FQNEAQ (reference sequence). The CDR3 is 14 residues long. The CDR3 loop is CASSKLDRSNEQYF. Here the CDR3 DNA reads TGTGCCAGCAGCAAGCTGGACAGGAGCAACGAGCAGTACTTC.

This sequence joins TRBV9 and TRBJ2-1; D is ambiguous. Trimming took off 3 bases at V and 8 bases at J, with 12 bases between the two ends. Germline CDR1 SGDLS, CDR2 YYNGEE. The CDR3 extends over 13 amino acids. For the CDR3, the DNA is TGTGCCAGCAGCGCCCCTACCCAGGATGAGCAGTTCTTC. Protein product: CASSAPTQDEQFF.

The table lists this clonotype with many counts. The chain combines TRBV7-3 with TRBJ2-1, with TRBD2 matching 8 bases. The CDR3 has 15 residues. The J segment lost 7 bases and the V segment lost 5 bases, leaving 10 bases of the junction unmatched. The germline CDR1 and CDR2 sequences are SGHTA and FQGTGA. Here the CDR3 reads CASSIVPGGANEQFF. The DNA of the CDR3 is TGTGCCAGCAGCATAGTCCCCGGGGGGGCAAATGAGCAGTTCTTC. Based on the CDR3 plus reference TRBV7-3 and TRBJ2-1, the full variable domain is GAGVSQTPSNKVTEKGKYVELRCDPISGHTALYWYRQSLGQGPEFLIYFQGTGAADDSGLPNDRFFAVRPEGSVSTLKIQRTERGDSAVYLCASSIVPGGANEQFFGPGTRLTVL.

The chain couples TRBV4-2 to TRBJ1-2; 8 bases agree with TRBD1. The CDR3 covers 15 residues. With V trimmed by 4 bases and J by 5 bases, 9 bases remained unmatched. The germline gives CDR1 LGHNA, CDR2 YNFKEQ. CDR3 loop: CASSPQTGEKYGYTF. Written as DNA, the CDR3 is TGTGCCAGCAGCCCCCAGACAGGGGAAAAGTATGGCTACACCTTC.

This clonotype occurred many times. The rearrangement links TRBV5-1 to TRBJ2-5; a possible D gene is TRBD1 (7 bases). The V end lost 3 bases, the J end lost 5 bases, and 20 bases lay between the germline ends. Germline V lookup: CDR1 SGHRS, CDR2 YFSETQ. The CDR3 has 16 residues. The chain's CDR3 is CASSSAEQGGVETQYF. The CDR3 DNA reads TGCGCCAGCAGCTCTGCGGAGCAGGGGGGCGTCGAGACCCAGTACTTC.

This clonotype was seen repeatedly, ten times or more. This chain uses TRBV11-2 with TRBJ2-3; TRBD1 matches 9 bases. The CDR3 length is 15 residues. V was clipped by 5 bases and J by 1 base; unmatched bases: 4. CDR1 and CDR2 (germline): SGHAT, FQNNGV. CDR3 loop: CASSRRDRGTDTQYF. CDR3 sequence (DNA): TGTGCCAGCAGCCGCCGGGACAGGGGCACAGATACGCAGTATTTT.

There are many counts of this clonotype. This rearrangement joins TRBV7-8 to TRBJ1-4; TRBD1 agrees at 8 bases. In germline, CDR1 is SGHVS, CDR2 FQNEAQ. Trimming cost V 5 bases and J 6 bases; bases outside gene matches: 8. The CDR3 loop spans 15 amino acids. CDR3 loop: CASSTYRGSDEKLFF. The CDR3 DNA sequence: TGTGCCAGCAGCACGTACAGGGGGTCTGATGAAAAACTGTTTTTT.

The sample holds a few counts of this clonotype. The chain joins TRBV9 to TRBJ1-4; D is undetermined. The V gene lost 0 bases and the J gene lost 4 bases, with 7 bases spanning the gap. This CDR3 comprises 14 residues. The V gene's germline CDR1 is SGDLS and CDR2 YYNGEE. As DNA, the CDR3 is TGTGCCAGCAGCGTAGAACACAGTAATGAAAAACTGTTTTTT. Translating gives CASSVEHSNEKLFF.

This clonotype was observed many times. The rearrangement uses TRBV2 and TRBJ2-7; no clear D gene. The V gene lost 4 bases and the J gene lost 3 bases, with 10 bases spanning the gap. The CDR3 has 13 residues. Germline CDR1 SNHLY, CDR2 FYNNEI. The CDR3 bases are TGTGCCAGCAGTGGACCGGCGTTCTACGAGCAGTACTTC. As protein: CASSGPAFYEQYF.

This clonotype was counted ten times or more. The chain recombines TRBV12-3 or TRBV12-4 with TRBJ2-1; TRBD1 matches 8 bases. The CDR3 has 15 amino acids. The J segment lost 0 bases and the V segment lost 5 bases, leaving 3 bases of the junction unmatched. In DNA, the CDR3 is TGTGCCAGCAGTCCAACAGGGGGCTCCTACAATGAGCAGTTCTTC. Protein product: CASSPTGGSYNEQFF.

This clonotype appeared many times. The J gene is TRBJ1-1, the V gene TRBV5-1; 10 nucleotides agree with TRBD1. The ends lost 4 bases at V and 4 bases at J; junction bases unmatched: 7. CDR3 length: 15 residues. Germline V CDR1 and CDR2: SGHRS, YFSETQ. This CDR3 is CASSKTGGDGTEAFF. CDR3 DNA: TGCGCCAGCAGCAAGACAGGGGGCGATGGCACTGAAGCTTTCTTT.

This clonotype appeared a few times. This chain joins TRBV4-1 and TRBJ2-3; weak D call: TRBD2 (6 bases). The length of the CDR3 is 16 residues. V lost 1 base to trimming and J lost 4 bases, with 15 bases between them. Germline loops: CDR1 MGHRA, CDR2 YSYEKL. CDR3 nucleotide sequence: TGCGCCAGCAGCCAAGTTCAGGGAGGTCTCTCAGATACGCAGTATTTT. Amino acid sequence: CASSQVQGGLSDTQYF.

This clonotype was counted at least ten times. The chain has TRBV6-5 and TRBJ2-3; D not certain. Germline V CDR1 and CDR2: MNHEY, SVGAGI. The V and J ends lost 2 bases and 3 bases respectively, with 12 bases between them. This CDR3 contains 15 residues. The CDR3 protein is CASSYETQATDTQYF. The CDR3 DNA is TGTGCCAGCAGTTACGAGACCCAGGCGACAGATACGCAGTATTTT.

This clonotype was found a few times. The chain carries TRBV7-3 and TRBJ2-7; D unresolved. V gave up 5 bases and J gave up 6 bases, with 14 bases separating them. The germline gives CDR1 SGHTA, CDR2 FQGTGA. The CDR3 spans 13 residues. CDR3: CASSTYLGSEQYF. CDR3 coding DNA: TGTGCCAGCAGCACCTATCTCGGGTCCGAGCAGTACTTC. The entire variable domain, with the rest obtained from reference TRBV7-3 and TRBJ2-7, is as follows: GAGVSQTPSNKVTEKGKYVELRCDPISGHTALYWYRQSLGQGPEFLIYFQGTGAADDSGLPNDRFFAVRPEGSVSTLKIQRTERGDSAVYLCASSTYLGSEQYFGPGTRLTVT.

This clonotype was observed a few times. The V and J genes are TRBV29-1 and TRBJ1-2; 10 bases map to TRBD1. Trimming removed 8 bases from V and 8 bases from J; junction bases left unmatched: 11. The CDR3 runs to 13 residues. In germline, CDR1 is SQVTM, CDR2 ANQGSEA. The chain's CDR3 is CSTWDRGERGYTF. The DNA of the CDR3 is TGCAGCACCTGGGACAGGGGAGAAAGGGGCTACACCTTC.

The genes are TRBV5-6 and TRBJ2-1; the D is unclear. The CDR3 extends over 10 amino acids. Trimming stripped 5 bases from V and 9 bases from J, with 6 bases between. Germline loops: CDR1 SGHDT, CDR2 YYEEEE. In nucleotides, the CDR3 is TGTGCCAGCAGAGGGATTGAGCAGTTCTTC. This gives the protein CASRGIEQFF.

Concerning this clonotype itself: The junction and the germline gene differ at one end; a read error may be behind it. The chain uses TRBV28 and TRBJ1-1, with a possible D match to TRBD1 (6 bases). Germline V lookup: CDR1 MDHEN, CDR2 SYDVKM. CDR3 length equals 14 residues. CDR3 bases: TGTGTCAGCGAAGCAGTTGATATACGGGACACGGCTTTCTTT. Translated: CVSEAVDIRDTAFF.

The V call is TRBV12-3 or TRBV12-4, the J call TRBJ2-3, with D unresolved. This CDR3 is built from 13 residues. Trimming removed 5 bases from V and 0 bases from J, with 6 bases in between. The chain's CDR3 is CASSDDSTDTQYF. DNA for the CDR3: TGTGCCAGCAGTGACGACAGCACAGATACGCAGTATTTT.

This clonotype was detected ten times or more. The chain couples TRBV6-1 to TRBJ2-1; 8 positions agree with TRBD2. With 6 bases clipped from V and 4 bases from J, the junction kept 8 bases outside the gene matches. Germline loops: CDR1 MNHNS, CDR2 SASEGT. The CDR3 has 15 residues. The CDR3 DNA follows: TGTGCCAGCAGGTTGGGCGGGGGGTTTTACAATGAGCAGTTCTTC. It encodes CASRLGGGFYNEQFF.

The V and J genes are TRBV13 and TRBJ2-4, with a tentative D call TRBD1 (5 bases). This CDR3 contains 17 residues. Looked up from germline, CDR1 is PRHDT and CDR2 is FYEKMQ (reference sequence). V lost 5 bases, J lost 4 bases, and 21 bases lay in between. CDR3 nucleotide sequence: TGTGCCAGCAGCACCCCTCGCCTTCCTGACAGAAAAAACATTCAGTACTTC. It translates to CASSTPRLPDRKNIQYF. The entire variable domain, with the rest obtained from reference TRBV13 and TRBJ2-4, is as follows: AAGVIQSPRHLIKEKRETATLKCYPIPRHDTVYWYQQGPGQDPQFLISFYEKMQSDKGSIPDRFSAQQFSDYHSELNMSSLELGDSALYFCASSTPRLPDRKNIQYFGAGTRLSVL.

A remark on this clonotype: The germline gene is not matched at one end of the junction; a read error may be the cause. The chain combines TRBV27 with TRBJ1-2, with 8 nucleotides matching TRBD1. From germline, CDR1 is MNHEY and CDR2 SMNVEV (reference sequence). The CDR3 covers 15 residues. The CDR3 bases are TGTGCCAACAGTTTCTTCGGACAGGGAAACTATGGCTACACCTTC. Protein sequence: CANSFFGQGNYGYTF.

This clonotype has a count of ten or more. The J gene is TRBJ2-7, the V gene TRBV27; TRBD2 matches 8 bases. The J segment lost 2 bases and the V segment lost 1 base, leaving 4 bases of the junction unmatched. The CDR3 is 15 amino acids. CDR1 is MNHEY and CDR2 is SMNVEV in the germline V gene (reference sequence). The CDR3 here is CASSLYPGGAYEQYF. In DNA form, the CDR3 reads TGTGCCAGCAGTTTATATCCCGGGGGGGCCTACGAGCAGTACTTC.

This clonotype was seen ten or more times. The V call is TRBV2, the J call TRBJ1-5; no clear D. V lost 3 bases, J lost 6 bases, and 15 bases lay in between. The CDR3 runs 15 residues. Germline CDR1 reads SNHLY; CDR2 reads FYNNEI. The CDR3 bases are TGTGCCAGCAGTGAGGACCGAGTGGAGGGTCAGCCCCAGCATTTT. Translated, it gives CASSEDRVEGQPQHF.